These T cell receptor beta chains were read from a single sample in a study of post-analysis software for immune sequencing data. TCRdb itself ran the PCR reads through MiXCR, one entry per CDR3 protein. The data contain some 690,000 distinct CDR3 sequences, 30% of them seen just once; the ten biggest clones take up around 0.56%. Input material: blood. The receptors here all came from a girl aged 10-17 years with multiple sclerosis. Each CDR3 is given with its conserved first and last residue. A D gene is named only where the DNA matches it firmly. Clone size is stated in some rows and not others, as once, few, many or a class when expanded.

>TRBJ1-1|TRBV5-1|.|few
TGCGCCAGCAGCTTGAGAAGGGGTGCCACTGAAGCTTTCTTT
CASSLRRGATEAFF
>TRBJ2-3|TRBV5-1|.|.
TGCGCCAGCAGCCGGGACCGCTCCGCAGATACGCAGTATTTT
CASSRDRSADTQYF
>TRBJ2-3|TRBV29-1|.|.
TGCAGCGTTGGGGCGGGATTCGAAAAACTGTATTTT
CSVGAGFEKLYF
>TRBJ2-7|TRBV29-1|.|many
TGCAGCGCGCTTGGGGGATCGAGCTACGAGCAGTACTTC
CSALGGSSYEQYF
>TRBJ1-2|TRBV7-2|.|few
TGTGCCAGCAGTCGCCGGGCCTATGGCTACACCTTC
CASSRRAYGYTF
>TRBJ2-5|TRBV20-1|TRBD2|.
TGCAGTGCTGGTCGTTGGGGATCACAAAGGACTAGCGGGAGTTCCTTCCAAGAGACCCAGTACTTC
CSAGRWGSQRTSGSSFQETQYF
>TRBJ2-3|TRBV20-1|.|.
TGCAGTGCATCAGACCTCACAGATACGCAGTATTTT
CSASDLTDTQYF
>TRBJ2-1|TRBV20-1|TRBD1|few
TGCAGTGCTAGATTAGGGGGCGTGCCTTACAATGAGCAGTTCTTC
CSARLGGVPYNEQFF
>TRBJ2-5|TRBV11-2|.|few
TGTGCCAGCAGACACAATCGGGCAGGCCTCCAAGAGACCCAGTACTTC
CASRHNRAGLQETQYF
>TRBJ2-1|TRBV7-9|TRBD2|.
TGTGCCAGCAGCAACGTAGCGGGAGGGGTCAATGAGCAGTTCTTC
CASSNVAGGVNEQFF
>TRBJ2-4|TRBV4-2|TRBD2|few
TGTGCCAGCAGCCGTTCCGGGACTAGCGGTCGACACGTGTTCAAAAACATTCAGTACTTC
CASSRSGTSGRHVFKNIQYF
>TRBJ2-1|TRBV20-1|TRBD1|.
TGCAGTGTTCGGACAGGGAAAGGCTCCTACAATGAGCAGTGCTTC
CSVRTGKGSYNEQCF
>TRBJ2-4|TRBV20-1|.|few
TGCAGTGCTAGTCAAGGGGCTGGGTTAGGGGAGCAGTACTTC
CSASQGAGLGEQYF
>TRBJ1-2|TRBV5-1|.|once
TGCGCCAGCAGCTTGGACGGGAATGGCTACACCTTC
CASSLDGNGYTF
>TRBJ2-1|TRBV29-1|TRBD1|.
TGCAGCGTTGATCCCCCTCCCGGACAGGGGTTTTTAGATGAGCAGTTCTTC
CSVDPPPGQGFLDEQFF
>TRBJ2-3|TRBV5-1|.|many
TGCGCCAGCAGCCCTCTAGTTCCGAGCACAGATACGCAGTATTTT
CASSPLVPSTDTQYF
>TRBJ2-7|TRBV20-1|TRBD1|.
TGCAGTGCTAGACCTACTACAGGGGTGAGCCTTTACGAGCAGTACTTC
CSARPTTGVSLYEQYF
>TRBJ2-7|TRBV29-1|.|few
TGCAGCGGGGACTCTGGACCCTCAAGTTACAATGAGCAGTACTTC
CSGDSGPSSYNEQYF
>TRBJ2-1|TRBV5-1|.|few
TGCGCCAGCTACTTGCTTCCGGGGTCCTCCTACAATGAGCAGTTCTTC
CASYLLPGSSYNEQFF
>TRBJ2-7|TRBV12-3/TRBV12-4|TRBD2|.
TGTGCCAGCAGCCCACCGCGGAGCGGGAGTTTCGACGAGCAGTACTTC
CASSPPRSGSFDEQYF
>TRBJ2-5|TRBV5-1|.|.
TGCGCCAGCAGCTTGGCCGGGGCTTTCGCAGAGACCCAGTACTTC
CASSLAGAFAETQYF
>TRBJ1-1|TRBV7-2|.|.
TGTGCCAGCAGCTTGATAAGGGGGAACACTGAAGCTTTCTTT
CASSLIRGNTEAFF
>TRBJ1-6|TRBV6-5|.|few
TGTGCCAGCAGTTACGGGGCTGCAGGGCAACCCCTCCACTTT
CASSYGAAGQPLHF
>TRBJ2-3|TRBV20-1|.|few
TGCAGTGGCCATAACAGGGTCACAGATACGCAGTATTTT
CSGHNRVTDTQYF
>TRBJ2-1|TRBV11-1|.|.
TGTGCCAGCAGCTTTAGTCTTGCCGTCGATGAGCAGTTCTTC
CASSFSLAVDEQFF
>TRBJ2-1|TRBV4-1|TRBD2|few
TGCGCCAGCACCCTAGCGGGGGGAACCTACAATGAGCGGTTCTTC
CASTLAGGTYNERFF
>TRBJ1-5|TRBV7-2|TRBD1|.
TGTGCCAGCAGCCCGAGGACAGGGGGCCATCAGCCCCAGCATTTT
CASSPRTGGHQPQHF
>TRBJ2-7|TRBV5-1|.|.
TGCGCCAGCAGAGGGAACAGCGTCTACGAGCAGTACTTC
CASRGNSVYEQYF
>TRBJ2-1|TRBV6-4|.|few
TGTGCCAGCAGTGACACATCTGGGGGGCGCAATGAGCAGTTCTTC
CASSDTSGGRNEQFF
>TRBJ2-2|TRBV7-8|.|few
TGTGCCAGCAGCTTAGAGGTAGCCGCCGGGGAGCTGTTTTTT
CASSLEVAAGELFF
>TRBJ1-4|TRBV5-1|.|.
TGCGCCAGCAGCTTGGGTTCGTTTCGTGATGAAAAACTGTTTTTT
CASSLGSFRDEKLFF
>TRBJ2-3|TRBV15|TRBD2|.
TGTGCCACCAGCAGAGACTACGAGACTAGCGGGACAGATACGCAGTATTTT
CATSRDYETSGTDTQYF
>TRBJ2-7|TRBV20-1|TRBD1|many
TGCAGTGCTAGGGGACAGCTAGAGCAGTACTTC
CSARGQLEQYF
>TRBJ2-3|TRBV5-1|TRBD1|.
TGCGCCAGCAGCGTGACAGGGTGGGGCACAGATACGCAGTATTTT
CASSVTGWGTDTQYF
>TRBJ2-7|TRBV20-1|TRBD1|.
TGCCGTGGTTCACAGGGGGCCGGCGAGCAGTACTTC
CRGSQGAGEQYF
>TRBJ1-1|TRBV5-1|.|.
TGCGCCAGCAGCTTGGGTAGCAGGTCGAACACTGAAGCTTTCTTT
CASSLGSRSNTEAFF
>TRBJ2-7|TRBV20-1|.|few
TGCAGTGCTATCCTTCCCCCCTACGAGCAGTACTTC
CSAILPPYEQYF
>TRBJ2-1|TRBV7-8|TRBD2|.
TGTGCCAGCAGCTTAAAAAGCGGGGGGTACAATGAGCAGTTCTTC
CASSLKSGGYNEQFF
>TRBJ2-1|TRBV19|TRBD2|.
TGTGCCAGTAGTATGTACCGACTAGCGGGAGGGGCCTACAATGAGCAGTTCTTC
CASSMYRLAGGAYNEQFF
>TRBJ2-5|TRBV28|.|once
TGTGCCAGCAGCCATCGAGGGGGGGTTTGGGAAGAGACCCAGTACTTC
CASSHRGGVWEETQYF